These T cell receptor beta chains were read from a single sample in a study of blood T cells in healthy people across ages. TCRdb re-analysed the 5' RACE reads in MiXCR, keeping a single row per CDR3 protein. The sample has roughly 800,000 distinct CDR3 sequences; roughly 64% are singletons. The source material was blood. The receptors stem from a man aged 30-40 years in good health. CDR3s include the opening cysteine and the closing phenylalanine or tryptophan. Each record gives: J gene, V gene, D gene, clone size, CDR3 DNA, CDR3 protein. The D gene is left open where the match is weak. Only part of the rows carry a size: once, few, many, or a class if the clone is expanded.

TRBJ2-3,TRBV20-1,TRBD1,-,TGCAGTGCTCCGAGGCGGGACAGGGTATCAGATACGCAGTATTTT,CSAPRRDRVSDTQYF
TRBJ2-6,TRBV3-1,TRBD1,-,TGTGCCAGCAGCCAAGTCCGACAGGGCGGGGCCAACGTCCTGACTTTC,CASSQVRQGGANVLTF
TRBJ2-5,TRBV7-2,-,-,TGTGCCAGCAGCGCCGGACTCCTTTGGGAGACCCAGTACTTC,CASSAGLLWETQYF
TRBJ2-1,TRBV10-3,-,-,TGTGCCATCAGTGAGTCGACGGTCCAGGGGAACGAGCAGTTCTTC,CAISESTVQGNEQFF
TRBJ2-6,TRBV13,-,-,TGTGCCAGCAGCTTAGGGCAGGCTGGGAGGGCCAACGTCCTGACTTTC,CASSLGQAGRANVLTF
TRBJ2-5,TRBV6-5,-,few,TGTGCCAGCACTAGGGCAGAGACCCAGTACTTC,CASTRAETQYF
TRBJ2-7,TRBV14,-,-,TGTGCCAGCAGCCAGTTTGACAGGCCCGAGCAGTACTTC,CASSQFDRPEQYF
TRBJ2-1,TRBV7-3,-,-,TGTGCCAGCAGCTTGGGCCCGACTAGAGACAATGAGCAGTTCTTC,CASSLGPTRDNEQFF
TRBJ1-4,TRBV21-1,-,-,TGTGCCAGCAGCAAAGGGCGACAAAATGAAAAACTGTTTTTT,CASSKGRQNEKLFF
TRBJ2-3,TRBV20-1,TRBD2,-,TGCAGTGCTAGAGATAAGGCTAGCGGGAGTTTGACAGATACGCAGTATTTT,CSARDKASGSLTDTQYF
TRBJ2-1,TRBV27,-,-,TGTGCCAGCAGCCGCGACAGCTTCAATGAGCAGTTCTTC,CASSRDSFNEQFF
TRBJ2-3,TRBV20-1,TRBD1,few,TGCAGTGCTAGGAGGACAGGGGGCGGCACAGATACGCAGTATTTT,CSARRTGGGTDTQYF
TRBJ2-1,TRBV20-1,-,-,TGCAGTGCTAGTCGGCGGGACTCCTACAATGAGCAGTTCTTC,CSASRRDSYNEQFF
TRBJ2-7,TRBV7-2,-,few,TGTGCCAGCAGCCCACGGACTACGGCCTACGAGCAGTACTTC,CASSPRTTAYEQYF
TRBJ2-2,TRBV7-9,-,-,TGTGCCACCGTCGGGGGGCTCACCGGGGAGCTGTTTTTT,CATVGGLTGELFF
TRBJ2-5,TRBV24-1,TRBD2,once,TGTGCCTCCAGCGGGGGGAGCGAGACCCAGTACTTC,CASSGGSETQYF
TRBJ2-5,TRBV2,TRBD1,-,TGTGCCAGCAGAGATCCGGGACAGGGTTTCGAAGACCCTTCAGAGACCCAGTACTTC,CASRDPGQGFEDPSETQYF
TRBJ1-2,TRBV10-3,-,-,TGTGCCACTCACAGGGAAAGCTATGGCTACACCTTC,CATHRESYGYTF
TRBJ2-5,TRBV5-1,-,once,TGCGCCAGCAGCTTGGATCTCGTCAGCAACCAAGAGACCCAGTACTTC,CASSLDLVSNQETQYF
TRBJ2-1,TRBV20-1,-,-,TGCAGTGCTGGGCAGGACGTTTACAATGAGCAGTTCTTC,CSAGQDVYNEQFF
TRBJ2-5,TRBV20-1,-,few,TGCAGTGCTCACAGAAGGGGGTCAAATCAAGAGACCCAGTACTTC,CSAHRRGSNQETQYF
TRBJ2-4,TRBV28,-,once,TGTGCCGGCAGTCCTACAGGGGGGGACATTCAGTACTTC,CAGSPTGGDIQYF
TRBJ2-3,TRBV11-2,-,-,TGTGCCAGCAGCTTATTGATAGCAGCCACAGATACGCAGTATTTT,CASSLLIAATDTQYF
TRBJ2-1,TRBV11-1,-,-,TGTGCCAGCAGCTTCTCACAGCCAAATGAGCAGTTCTTC,CASSFSQPNEQFF
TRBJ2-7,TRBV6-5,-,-,TGTGCCAGCAGTTACGTGCGGAGCTACGAGCAGTACTTC,CASSYVRSYEQYF
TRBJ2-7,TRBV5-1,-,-,TGCGCCAGACGCGGGCGGATCACGGAGTACTTC,CARRGRITEYF
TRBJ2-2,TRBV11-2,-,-,TGTGCCAGCAGCATTAGACCGGGTCTGAACACCGGGGAGCTGTTTTTT,CASSIRPGLNTGELFF
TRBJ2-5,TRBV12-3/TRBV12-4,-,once,TGTGCCAGCAGTCCGGGCGCGGGACTTGGCGAGACCCAGTACTTC,CASSPGAGLGETQYF
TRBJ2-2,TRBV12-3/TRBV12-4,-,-,TGTGCCAGCAGTTTGCTATTGAACGGGGAGCTGTTTTTT,CASSLLLNGELFF
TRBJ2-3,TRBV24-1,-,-,TGTGCCACCAGTGACCCGGGGAGCACAGATACGCAGTATTTT,CATSDPGSTDTQYF
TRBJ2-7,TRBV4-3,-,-,TGCGCCAGCAGCCAAGGTACCTCCGTGAAGTCCTACGAGCAGTACTTC,CASSQGTSVKSYEQYF
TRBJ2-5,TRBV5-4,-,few,TGTGCCAGCAGCTTGGAGGGGTTGCAGACCCAGTACTTC,CASSLEGLQTQYF
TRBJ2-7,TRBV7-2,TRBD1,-,TGTGCCAGCAGCTTAGAGACAGGGAGTTGGGAGCAGTACTTC,CASSLETGSWEQYF
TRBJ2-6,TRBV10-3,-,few,TGTGCCATCAGTGGATCTGGGGCCAACGTCCTGACTTTC,CAISGSGANVLTF
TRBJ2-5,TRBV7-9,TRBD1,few,TGTGCCAGCATCGGCTCCGGGACAGTAGTCAAGACCCAGTACTTC,CASIGSGTVVKTQYF
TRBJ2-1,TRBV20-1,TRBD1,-,TGCAGTGCCCCCGGGACAGGGAGATTTAATGTGCAGTTCTTC,CSAPGTGRFNVQFF
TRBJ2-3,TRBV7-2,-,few,TGTGCCAGCAGCAGGCCGGGAGCGCGCACAGATACGCAGTATTTT,CASSRPGARTDTQYF
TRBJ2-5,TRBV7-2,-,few,TGTGCCAGCAGCTACATGGGCTATCCAAGGGAGACCCAGTACTTC,CASSYMGYPRETQYF
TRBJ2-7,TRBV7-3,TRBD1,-,TGTGCCAGCAGCTTAGATGGGACAGGGTGGAACGAGCAGTACTTC,CASSLDGTGWNEQYF
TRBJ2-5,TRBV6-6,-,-,TGTGCCAACCGCCTCCAGGGGTCGAAAGAGACCCAGTACTTC,CANRLQGSKETQYF
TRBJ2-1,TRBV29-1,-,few,TGCAGCGTTGAAGACAGGGTTCGCGGGTCAGGTGGGGGGAATGAGCAGTTCTTC,CSVEDRVRGSGGGNEQFF
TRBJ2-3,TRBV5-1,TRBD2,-,TGCGCCAGCAGCCAACTAGCGGACGGCACAGATACGCAGTATTTT,CASSQLADGTDTQYF
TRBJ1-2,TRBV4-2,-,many,TGTGCCAGCAGCCAAGGGGGGGGTGATGGCTACACCTTC,CASSQGGGDGYTF
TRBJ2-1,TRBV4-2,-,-,TGTGCCAGCAGCCAAGATCGGCGGGACTCGGGCGAGCAGTTCTTC,CASSQDRRDSGEQFF
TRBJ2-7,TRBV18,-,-,TGTGCCAGCTCACCACACCAACGGGGCCGACAAACCTACGAGCAGTACTTC,CASSPHQRGRQTYEQYF
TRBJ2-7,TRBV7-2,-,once,TGTGCCAGCAGCTTAGGGGCTAGGGGCCTCTACGAGCAGTACTTC,CASSLGARGLYEQYF
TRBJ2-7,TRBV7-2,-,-,TGTGCCAGCAGCCAAGGTGGGGACTCGACCTACGAGCAGTACTTC,CASSQGGDSTYEQYF
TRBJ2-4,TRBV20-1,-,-,TGCAGTGTCACGACATCCTCGCGAGAGGTTAAAAACATTCAGTACTTC,CSVTTSSREVKNIQYF
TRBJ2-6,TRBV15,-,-,TGTGCCACCAGCACCCGACATTCCTCTGGGGCCAACGTCCTGACTTTC,CATSTRHSSGANVLTF
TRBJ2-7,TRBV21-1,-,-,TGTGCCAGCACCCGACGGCCAGCGCTCTACGAGCAGTACTTC,CASTRRPALYEQYF
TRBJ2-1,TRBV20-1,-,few,TGCAGTGCTAGAGAGGCTCTTAATAACAATGAGCAGTTCTTC,CSAREALNNNEQFF
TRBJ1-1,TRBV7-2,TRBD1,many,TGTGCCAGCAGCTGGACAGGGGGGACTGAAGCTTTCTTT,CASSWTGGTEAFF
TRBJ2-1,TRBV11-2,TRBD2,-,TGTGCCAGCAGCACCCGGACTAGCGGGGGAATTGAGCAGTTCTTC,CASSTRTSGGIEQFF
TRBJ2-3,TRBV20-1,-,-,TGCAGTGCTTTGGACAACACAGATACGCAGTATTTT,CSALDNTDTQYF
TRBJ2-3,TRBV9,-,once,TGTGCCAGCAGCGTAGGCAGGGCTACAGATACGCAGTATTTT,CASSVGRATDTQYF